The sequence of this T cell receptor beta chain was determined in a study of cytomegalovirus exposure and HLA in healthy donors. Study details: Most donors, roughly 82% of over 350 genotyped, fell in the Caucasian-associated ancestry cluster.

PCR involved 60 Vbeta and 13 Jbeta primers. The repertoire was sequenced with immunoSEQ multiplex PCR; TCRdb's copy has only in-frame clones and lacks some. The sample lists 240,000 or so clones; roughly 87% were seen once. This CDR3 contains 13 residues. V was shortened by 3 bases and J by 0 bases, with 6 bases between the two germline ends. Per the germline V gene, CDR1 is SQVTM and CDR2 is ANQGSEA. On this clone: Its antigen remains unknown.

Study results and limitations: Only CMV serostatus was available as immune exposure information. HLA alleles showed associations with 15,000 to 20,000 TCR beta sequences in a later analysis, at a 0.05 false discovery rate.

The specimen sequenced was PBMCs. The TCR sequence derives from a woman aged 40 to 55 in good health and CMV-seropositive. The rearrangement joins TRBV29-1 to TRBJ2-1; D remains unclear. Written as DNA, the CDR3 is TGCAGCGTTGACCTGAGCTCCTACAATGAGCAGTTCTTC. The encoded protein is CSVDLSSYNEQFF.